These 2 T cell receptor beta chains came from one sample sequenced in a study of shared clonotypes between healthy human individuals. Naive CD8 isolation took CD45RO-negative cells positively selected for CCR7 and excluded terminally differentiated effector memory CD45RA+ cells. Libraries were prepared by immunoSEQ multiplex PCR; TCRdb keeps only in-frame clonotypes and omits some of them. The sample has 560,000 or so clones; 96% are singletons. The sequenced sample consisted of naive CD8+ T cells sorted from blood. The receptors originated from a woman aged 30 to 39 in good health.

The CDR3 protein is CASSGDRAGANVLTF. CDR3 bases: TGTGCCAGCAGCGGGGACAGGGCTGGGGCCAACGTCCTGACTTTC. The chain is built from TRBV2 and TRBJ2-6; the match to TRBD1 covers 9 bases. With 6 bases clipped from V and 2 bases from J, the junction kept 2 bases outside the gene matches. The CDR3 is made up of 15 amino acids. Germline assignment: CDR1 SNHLY and CDR2 FYNNEI.

This chain joins TRBV13 and TRBJ2-2, with TRBD2 matching 14 bases. This CDR3 has 16 amino acids. V lost 3 bases, J lost 7 bases, and 4 bases stayed unmatched. Germline V gene lookup returns CDR1 PRHDT and CDR2 FYEKMQ (reference sequence). Here the CDR3 reads CASSLGLAGDGGELFF. The CDR3, as DNA: TGTGCCAGCAGCTTGGGACTAGCGGGAGACGGCGGGGAGCTGTTTTTT.